This T cell receptor (beta chain) was recovered during a study of early T cells in non-severe SARS-CoV-2 infection. Looking at the study overall: With bulk RNA from unsorted whole blood as input, sequencing yielded unpaired chains. Study-level findings and limits: Private and CD4 specificities were missed by VDJdb matching, which favored anti-spike CD8 responses.

Researchers attached unique molecular identifiers to individual cDNA molecules. TCRdb independently ran MiXCR on the 5' RACE reads; one entry per CDR3 protein. The data hold roughly 69,000 distinct CDR3 sequences, with approximately 9.2% observed a single time. Germline CDR1 reads LGHNA; CDR2 reads YSLEER. This CDR3 is built from 16 residues. V lost 3 bases to trimming and J lost 0 bases, with 12 bases between them. Of note for this clonotype: The antigen is not known.

This receptor was identified in an adult who was a healthcare worker with PCR-confirmed SARS-CoV-2 infection or an uninfected control (not recorded which). The chain combines TRBV4-3 with TRBJ2-1; D is unclear. The starting material was whole blood, obtained at baseline. CDR3 coding DNA: TGCGCCAGCAGCCAGGAAAGCGCAAGCTCCTACAATGAGCAGTTCTTC. Amino acids: CASSQESASSYNEQFF.